These T cell receptor beta chains were read from a single sample in a study of blood T cell repertoires in COVID-19. Only in-frame clones appear in the TCRdb table, and some are missing; sequencing was by immunoSEQ multiplex PCR. The table records 210,000 or so clones, approximately 80% of them present only once. Sequencing was performed on peripheral blood. The receptors were gathered from a human donor in a cohort sampled during active COVID-19. CDR3s leave out the opening cysteine and the closing phenylalanine or tryptophan. Fields, in order: D gene, V gene, CDR3 protein. The D gene is left open where the match is weak.

TRBD2,TRBV3-1/TRBV3-2,ASSPAGAPTEQF
TRBD1,TRBV6-5,ASGQPSTDTQY
-,TRBV3-1/TRBV3-2,ASSPGTSNQPQH
-,TRBV10-3,AISAEYTGELF
TRBD1,TRBV14,ASSQGTGRGEAF
-,TRBV4-2,ASSQIQGQPQH
-,TRBV6-6,ASSSPENSGYT
-,TRBV7-9,ASSFGGAGANVLT
TRBD1,TRBV7-9,ASSLGQGSAF
-,TRBV9,ASSVAVGNEQF
-,TRBV6-6,ASSYSLGGTEAF
-,TRBV20-1,SARKGPSAF
-,TRBV7-2,ASSLPRVAGNTIY
TRBD1,TRBV7-9,ASSFGGQDVRGYT
-,TRBV2,ASSELISTGELF
TRBD1,TRBV4-1,ASSRTGGTGGELF
TRBD2,TRBV11-2,ASSFGLAGPYEQY
-,TRBV5-1,ASSEQDTGELF
-,TRBV6-1,ASSDGGNQPQH
-,TRBV7-9,ASSFMAETQY
-,TRBV7-3,ASSWKSRDRGDTQY
TRBD2,TRBV5-1,ASSLVLAGEETQY
-,TRBV28,ASTPRAQPDLVSSYNEQF
TRBD1,TRBV24-1,ATSDRSDRGGRETQY
-,TRBV2,AGSRGNEKLF
-,TRBV19,ASSMILPGGWTEAF
TRBD1,TRBV5-1,ASSLQGGSYEQY
-,TRBV4-1,ASSHFVRPGDTIY
-,TRBV25-1,ASSADQGTEAF
-,TRBV10-3,AISKRQSSTDTQY
-,TRBV6-1,ASSELTDTYNEQF
TRBD1,TRBV20-1,SASRIGTGAGNTIY
TRBD1,TRBV28,ASSLGRTGVNSPLH
-,TRBV5-1,ASSSTGTSGNTIY
TRBD1,TRBV7-2,ASSFGTEPTNEKLF
-,TRBV6-5,ATSGVAGANYGYT
-,TRBV19,ASSIIDYRTGELF
TRBD1,TRBV6-5,ASKRGQGEGYT
-,TRBV19,ASAHRGPNQPQH
TRBD1,TRBV7-8,ASSPTGTGVYEQY
TRBD1,TRBV5-1,ASSPDRGGQPQH
-,TRBV18,ASSLQGVPDTQY
TRBD1,TRBV28,ASTPDRDYGYT
TRBD2,TRBV2,ASSVGLAGGDTQY
TRBD1,TRBV5-1,ASSLDRGNEQF
-,TRBV5-5,ASSSSYRDIQY
TRBD2,TRBV6-2/TRBV6-3,ASSYLTSGRTHYNEQF
TRBD1,TRBV6-4,ASSTRQGQPQH
-,TRBV3-1/TRBV3-2,ASSQGVASDYEQY
TRBD1,TRBV18,ASSQQGNQPQH
-,TRBV27,ASSFYGNTEAF
-,TRBV7-9,ASSLLATGELF